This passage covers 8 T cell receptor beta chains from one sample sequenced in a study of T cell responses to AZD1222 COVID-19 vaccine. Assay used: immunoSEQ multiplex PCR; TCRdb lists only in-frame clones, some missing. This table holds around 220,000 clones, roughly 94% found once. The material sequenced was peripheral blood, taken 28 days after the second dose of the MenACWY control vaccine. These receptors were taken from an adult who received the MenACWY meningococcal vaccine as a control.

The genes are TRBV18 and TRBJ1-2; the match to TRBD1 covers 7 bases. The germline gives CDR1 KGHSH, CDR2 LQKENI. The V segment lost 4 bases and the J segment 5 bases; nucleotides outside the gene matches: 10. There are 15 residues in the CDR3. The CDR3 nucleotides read TGTGCCAGCTCACAACAAGAGGGGGCAGCTTATGGCTACACCTTC. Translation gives CASSQQEGAAYGYTF.

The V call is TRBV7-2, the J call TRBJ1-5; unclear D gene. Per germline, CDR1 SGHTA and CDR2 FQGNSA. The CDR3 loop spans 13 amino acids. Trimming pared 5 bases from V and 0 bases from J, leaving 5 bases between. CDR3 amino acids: CASSVHSNQPQHF. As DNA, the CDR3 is TGTGCCAGCAGCGTCCATAGCAATCAGCCCCAGCATTTT.

CDR3 amino acids: CASAGGGFSYEQYF. CDR3 sequence (DNA): TGTGCCAGCGCGGGCGGGGGCTTTTCCTACGAGCAGTACTTC. J is TRBJ2-7 and V is TRBV6-5; possibly TRBD2 for D (7 bases). This CDR3 is 14 amino acids long. V gave up 8 bases and J gave up 1 base, with 15 bases separating them. Germline lookup yields CDR1 MNHEY and CDR2 SVGAGI.

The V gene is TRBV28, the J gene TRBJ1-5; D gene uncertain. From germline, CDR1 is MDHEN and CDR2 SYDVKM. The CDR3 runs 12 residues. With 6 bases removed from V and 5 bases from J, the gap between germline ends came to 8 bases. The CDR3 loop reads CASRIGYQPQHF. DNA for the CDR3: TGTGCCAGCAGGATCGGTTATCAGCCCCAGCATTTT.

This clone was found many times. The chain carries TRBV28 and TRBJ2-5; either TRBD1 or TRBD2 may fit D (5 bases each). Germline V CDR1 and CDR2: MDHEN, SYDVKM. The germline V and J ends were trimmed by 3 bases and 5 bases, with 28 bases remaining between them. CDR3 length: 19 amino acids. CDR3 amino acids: CASSFLPFALRGQVETQYF. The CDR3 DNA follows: TGTGCCAGCAGTTTTCTCCCTTTCGCCCTTCGGGGCCAAGTGGAGACCCAGTACTTC.

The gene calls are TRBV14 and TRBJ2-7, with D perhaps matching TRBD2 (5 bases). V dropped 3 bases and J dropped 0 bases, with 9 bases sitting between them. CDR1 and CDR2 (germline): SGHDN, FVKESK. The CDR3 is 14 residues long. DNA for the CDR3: TGTGCCAGCAGCCAGGACGGAGGCTCCTACGAGCAGTACTTC. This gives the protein CASSQDGGSYEQYF.

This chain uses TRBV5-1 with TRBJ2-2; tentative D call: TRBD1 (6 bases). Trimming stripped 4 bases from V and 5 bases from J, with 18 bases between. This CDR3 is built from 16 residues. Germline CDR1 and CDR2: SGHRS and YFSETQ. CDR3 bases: TGCGCCAGCAGCCCTAGGGGGATCGTGACGACCGGGGAGCTGTTTTTT. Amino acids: CASSPRGIVTTGELFF. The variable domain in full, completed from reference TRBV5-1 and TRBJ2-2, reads KAGVTQTPRYLIKTRGQQVTLSCSPISGHRSVSWYQQTPGQGLQFLFEYFSETQRNKGNFPGRFSGRQFSNSRSEMNVSTLELGDSALYLCASSPRGIVTTGELFFGEGSRLTVL.

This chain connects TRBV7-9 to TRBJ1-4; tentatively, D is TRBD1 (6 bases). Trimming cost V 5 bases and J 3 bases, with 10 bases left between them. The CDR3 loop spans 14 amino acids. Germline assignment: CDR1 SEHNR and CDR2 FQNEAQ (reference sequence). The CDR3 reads CASSQTGSNEKLFF. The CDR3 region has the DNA TGTGCCAGCAGCCAAACAGGGTCTAATGAAAAACTGTTTTTT.